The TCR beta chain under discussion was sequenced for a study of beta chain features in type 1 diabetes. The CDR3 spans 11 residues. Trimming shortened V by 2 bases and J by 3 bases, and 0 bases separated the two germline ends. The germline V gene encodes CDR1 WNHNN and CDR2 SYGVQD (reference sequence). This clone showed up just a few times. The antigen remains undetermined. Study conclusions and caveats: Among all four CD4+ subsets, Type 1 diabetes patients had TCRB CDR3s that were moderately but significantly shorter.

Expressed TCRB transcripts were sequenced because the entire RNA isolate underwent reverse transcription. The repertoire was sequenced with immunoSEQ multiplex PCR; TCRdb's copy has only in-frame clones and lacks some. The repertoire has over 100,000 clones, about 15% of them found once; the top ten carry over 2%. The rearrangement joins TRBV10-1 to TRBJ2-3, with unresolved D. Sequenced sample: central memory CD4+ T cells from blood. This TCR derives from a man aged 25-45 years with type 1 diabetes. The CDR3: CASSETDTQYF. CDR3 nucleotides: TGCGCCAGCAGTGAGACAGATACGCAGTATTTT.